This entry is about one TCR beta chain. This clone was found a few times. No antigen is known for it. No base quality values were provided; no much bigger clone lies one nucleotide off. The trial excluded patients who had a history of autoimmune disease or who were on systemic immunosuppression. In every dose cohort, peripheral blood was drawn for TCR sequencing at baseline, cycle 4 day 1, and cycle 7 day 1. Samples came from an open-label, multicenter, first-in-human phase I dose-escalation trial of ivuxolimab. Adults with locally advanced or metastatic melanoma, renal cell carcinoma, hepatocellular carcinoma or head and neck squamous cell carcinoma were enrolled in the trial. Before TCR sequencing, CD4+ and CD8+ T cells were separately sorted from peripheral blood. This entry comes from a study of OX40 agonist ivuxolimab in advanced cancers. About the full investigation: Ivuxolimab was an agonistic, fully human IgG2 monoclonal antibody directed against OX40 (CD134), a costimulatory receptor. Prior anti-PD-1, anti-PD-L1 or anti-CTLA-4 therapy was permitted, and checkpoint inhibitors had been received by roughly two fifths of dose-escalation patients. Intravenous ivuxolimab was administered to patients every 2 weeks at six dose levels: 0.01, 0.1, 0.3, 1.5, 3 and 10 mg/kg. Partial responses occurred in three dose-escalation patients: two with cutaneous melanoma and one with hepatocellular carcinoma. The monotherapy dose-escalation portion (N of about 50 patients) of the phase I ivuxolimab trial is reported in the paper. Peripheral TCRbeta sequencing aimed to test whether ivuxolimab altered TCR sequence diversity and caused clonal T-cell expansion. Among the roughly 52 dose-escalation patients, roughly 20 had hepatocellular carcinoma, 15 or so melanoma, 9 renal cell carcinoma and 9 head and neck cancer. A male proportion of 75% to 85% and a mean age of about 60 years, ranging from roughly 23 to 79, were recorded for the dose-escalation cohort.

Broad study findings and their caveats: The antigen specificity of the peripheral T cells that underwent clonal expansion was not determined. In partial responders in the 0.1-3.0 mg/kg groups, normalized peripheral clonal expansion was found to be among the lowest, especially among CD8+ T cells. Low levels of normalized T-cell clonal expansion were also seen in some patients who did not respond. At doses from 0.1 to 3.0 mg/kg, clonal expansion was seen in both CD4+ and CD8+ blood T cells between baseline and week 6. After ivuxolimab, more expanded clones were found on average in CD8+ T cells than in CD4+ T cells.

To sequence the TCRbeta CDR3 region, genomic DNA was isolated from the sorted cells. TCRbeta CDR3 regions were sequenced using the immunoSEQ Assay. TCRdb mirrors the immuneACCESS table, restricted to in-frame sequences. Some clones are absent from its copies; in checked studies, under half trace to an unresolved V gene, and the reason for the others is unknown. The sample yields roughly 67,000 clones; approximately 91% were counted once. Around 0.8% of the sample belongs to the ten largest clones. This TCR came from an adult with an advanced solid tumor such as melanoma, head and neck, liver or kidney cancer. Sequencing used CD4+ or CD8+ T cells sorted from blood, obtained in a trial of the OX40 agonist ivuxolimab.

The DNA sequence is as follows: TGTGCCAGCAGTGAAGCCTTACAGGGGGCCCAGACCACTGAAGCTTTCTTT. Its translation is CASSEALQGAQTTEAFF. In this chain, TRBV2 is recombined with TRBJ1-1; TRBD1 agrees with 9 junctional bases. For this chain, trimming is 0 bases at the V end and 4 bases at the J end, and the number of junction bases without a gene match is 9. According to the germline V gene, CDR1 reads SNHLY and CDR2 reads FYNNEI. The CDR3, cysteine through phenylalanine, is 17 amino acids long. Of all the DNA, just the CDR3 is kept, 51 bases in frame from base 1.